The 30 T cell receptor beta chains listed next were all sequenced from one sample in a study of T cells in Graves' hyperthyroidism and ophthalmopathy. Amplification of TCR beta CDR3 regions used RNA as the template. TCR CDR3 underwent first-round RT-PCR with the HTBI primer set. TCRdb reprocessed the multiplex PCR reads with MiXCR, giving one entry per CDR3 protein. The sample consists of about 290,000 distinct CDR3 sequences, roughly 19% of them appearing once. Sequences were obtained from blood. These receptor sequences come from a man in his fifties with Graves' ophthalmopathy.

This chain connects TRBV20-1 to TRBJ1-6, with D possibly matching TRBD1 (5 bases). Germline loops: CDR1 DFQATT, CDR2 SNEGSKA (reference sequence). This CDR3 has 14 amino acids. Trimming removed 1 base from V and 9 bases from J, with 13 bases in between. As DNA, the CDR3 is TGCAGTGCTAGAGGAGGGACGGTACTTTCACCCCTCCACTTT. Translated: CSARGGTVLSPLHF.

This clonotype occurred many times. This chain joins TRBV11-2 and TRBJ2-7, with D perhaps matching TRBD2 (5 bases). This CDR3 has 15 amino acids. Trimming stripped 1 base from V and 7 bases from J, with 17 bases between. Looked up from germline, CDR1 is SGHAT and CDR2 is FQNNGV. The chain's CDR3 is CASSLALGSGLEQYF. CDR3 DNA: TGTGCCAGCAGCTTAGCTCTGGGCTCGGGGTTGGAGCAGTACTTC.

This clonotype was seen a few times. V is TRBV24-1 and J is TRBJ1-1, with TRBD1 identical over 7 bases. Germline V lookup: CDR1 KGHDR, CDR2 SFDVKD. The CDR3 has 13 amino acids. The V and J ends lost 4 bases and 5 bases, in that order; junction bases with no gene match: 3. The CDR3 DNA reads as TGTGCCACCAGTGAGGCAGGGGGAACTGAAGCTTTCTTT. This sequence encodes CATSEAGGTEAFF.

The genes are TRBV29-1 and TRBJ1-2, with 11 bases fitting TRBD1. Germline CDR1 SQVTM, CDR2 ANQGSEA. The CDR3 contains 14 residues. The ends lost 7 bases at V and 6 bases at J; junction bases unmatched: 10. The CDR3 loop reads CSATRTGGEDGYTF. The CDR3 DNA reads TGCAGCGCTACCCGGACAGGGGGCGAGGATGGCTACACCTTC.

This clonotype was counted a few times. The chain has TRBV7-3 and TRBJ2-7, with a tentative D call TRBD2 (6 bases). This CDR3 has 14 residues. The germline gives CDR1 SGHTA, CDR2 FQGTGA. Trimming removed 4 bases at V and 7 bases at J, with 17 bases between. The CDR3 loop reads CASSSTPGAGEQYF. The CDR3 region has the DNA TGTGCCAGCAGCTCCACCCCCGGGGCGGGAGAGCAGTACTTC.

The V and J genes are TRBV19 and TRBJ2-7, with D tentatively TRBD2 (5 bases). Germline loops: CDR1 LNHDA, CDR2 SQIVND (reference sequence). Between the trimmed V and J ends, which lost 4 bases and 0 bases, there was a span of 13 bases. This CDR3 is 15 amino acids long. As DNA, the CDR3 is TGTGCCAGTAGTACTACAGCGGCTATCTCCTACGAGCAGTACTTC. Residues: CASSTTAAISYEQYF.

The chain carries TRBV7-2 and TRBJ2-1; no reliable D call. The CDR3 is made up of 15 amino acids. CDR1 SGHTA and CDR2 FQGNSA come from the germline V gene. V was trimmed by 1 base and J by 2 bases, leaving 9 bases between them. CDR3 residues: CASSLDFRAYNEQFF. CDR3 sequence (DNA): TGTGCCAGCAGCTTAGACTTTCGAGCCTACAATGAGCAGTTCTTC.

The CDR3 DNA sequence: TGTGCCAGCAGCCAAGGAGACGGGCTCCTCTATGGCTACACCTTC. Translating it yields CASSQGDGLLYGYTF. J is TRBJ1-2 and V is TRBV14, with no clear D. Trimming pared 1 base from V and 4 bases from J, leaving 13 bases between. From germline, CDR1 is SGHDN and CDR2 FVKESK. There are 15 residues in the CDR3.

As regards this clonotype: A much larger clone lies one base from this, so it may be a read error. The J gene is TRBJ2-5, the V gene TRBV20-1; D perhaps matches TRBD2 (6 bases). The CDR3 length is 14 residues. CDR1 is DFQATT, CDR2 SNEGSKA, per germline (reference sequence). The CDR3 DNA is TGCAGTGCTGGAGATACGGGAGTCCAAGAGACCCAGTACTTC. Protein sequence: CSAGDTGVQETQYF.

This clonotype was seen many times. This chain uses TRBV2 with TRBJ2-5; a weak D match, TRBD2 (6 bases). The CDR3 has 13 residues. Trimming shortened V by 5 bases and J by 2 bases, and 9 bases separated the two germline ends. CDR1 is SNHLY, CDR2 FYNNEI, per germline. CDR3 coding DNA: TGTGCCAGCAGTCGGGAGACTCAAGAGACCCAGTACTTC. This translates into CASSRETQETQYF.

J is TRBJ2-7 and V is TRBV2, with D possibly TRBD2 on 5 matching bases. In germline, CDR1 is SNHLY, CDR2 FYNNEI. CDR3 length equals 13 residues. V lost 5 bases, J lost 2 bases, and 10 bases lay in between. The CDR3 DNA reads as TGTGCCAGCAGTTGGGAGCGGACCTACGAGCAGTACTTC. Protein product: CASSWERTYEQYF.

This chain connects TRBV12-3 or TRBV12-4 to TRBJ2-7, with D perhaps being TRBD1 or TRBD2 (7 bases each). V lost 10 bases and J lost 4, with 23 bases in between. CDR3 length: 15 residues. CDR3 sequence: CATSRGGLRPYEQYF. CDR3 in DNA: TGTGCCACCTCCAGGGGGGGACTGAGACCGTACGAGCAGTACTTC.

The chain couples TRBV3-1 to TRBJ2-3; the D is unclear. This CDR3 region has 15 residues. Germline V gene sequence: CDR1 LGHDT, CDR2 YNNKEL (reference sequence). V gave up 4 bases and J gave up 1 base, with 12 bases separating them. Written as DNA, the CDR3 is TGTGCCAGCAGCCGGGATCTTCTTGGCACAGATACGCAGTATTTT. Translation: CASSRDLLGTDTQYF.

This clonotype was picked up many times. The chain employs TRBV12-3 or TRBV12-4 and TRBJ2-7; D unresolved. V lost 2 bases and J lost 4, with 9 bases in between. The CDR3 is 13 amino acids. CDR3 residues: CASSLRDGYEQYF. In nucleotides, the CDR3 is TGTGCCAGCAGTTTAAGAGACGGGTACGAGCAGTACTTC.

This clonotype was seen a few times. A read error may explain this, as a much larger clone is one base away. The rearrangement joins TRBV20-1 to TRBJ2-7, with D possibly TRBD2 on 5 matching bases. This CDR3 region has 14 residues. The ends were cut back, 3 bases at V and 2 bases at J, with 14 bases in the middle. CDR1 and CDR2 (germline): DFQATT, SNEGSKA (reference sequence). The CDR3 sequence: CSASQEAGTYEQYF. For the CDR3, the DNA is TGCAGTGCTAGCCAGGAGGCCGGAACCTACGAGCAGTACTTC.

This clonotype was observed a handful of times. V usage is TRBV20-1 and J usage is TRBJ2-7, with a weak D call TRBD2 (6 bases). Trimming removed 0 bases at V and 3 bases at J, with 18 bases between. CDR3 length equals 16 residues. Looked up from germline, CDR1 is DFQATT and CDR2 is SNEGSKA (reference sequence). In DNA form, the CDR3 reads TGCAGTGCTAGAGATAGCGGAGGGAGCCACGGCTACGAGCAGTACTTC. It encodes CSARDSGGSHGYEQYF.

The rearrangement uses TRBV29-1 and TRBJ2-1; 7 bases match TRBD1. CDR1 and CDR2 (germline): SQVTM, ANQGSEA. With V trimmed by 7 bases and J by 2 bases, 5 bases remained unmatched. The CDR3 totals 13 residues. CDR3 in amino acids: CSARQGAYNEQFF. CDR3 bases: TGCAGCGCCCGACAGGGAGCCTACAATGAGCAGTTCTTC.

This clonotype is a singleton in its sample. The V and J genes are TRBV12-5 and TRBJ1-5; D not certain. With 3 bases removed from V and 2 bases from J, the gap between germline ends came to 2 bases. The CDR3 is made up of 12 amino acids. CDR1 is LGHNT, CDR2 FRNRAP, per germline. In DNA form, the CDR3 reads TGTGCTAGTGGTTTTGGCAATCAGCCCCAGCATTTT. Amino acid sequence: CASGFGNQPQHF.

The rearrangement joins TRBV6-4 to TRBJ1-1, with 8 bases fitting TRBD1. Per the germline V gene, CDR1 is MRHNA and CDR2 is SNTAGT. The CDR3 extends over 15 amino acids. Losses at the gene ends were 5 bases for V and 5 bases for J; bases not matched to a gene: 10. The CDR3 region is CASSYLTGVATEAFF. CDR3 DNA sequence: TGTGCCAGCAGTTACTTGACAGGGGTCGCGACTGAAGCTTTCTTT.

Only a few counts were recorded for this clonotype. V is TRBV9 and J is TRBJ2-7; 7 bases line up with TRBD2. This CDR3 is 16 amino acids long. Germline CDR1 is SGDLS and CDR2 is YYNGEE. V shed 0 bases, J shed 7 bases, and the junction held 13 bases outside the gene matches. CDR3 amino acids: CASSVATGRALGEQYF. As DNA, the CDR3 is TGTGCCAGCAGCGTAGCTACTGGGAGGGCCTTAGGAGAGCAGTACTTC.

This clonotype showed up just once. V and J are TRBV10-2 and TRBJ2-5; TRBD1 or TRBD2 may be the D gene (7 bases each). CDR1 and CDR2 from the germline V gene are WSHSY and SAAADI. This CDR3 has 19 amino acids. The V and J ends lost 0 bases and 2 bases respectively, with 22 bases between them. CDR3 residues: CASSESRGRSAGKQETQYF. In DNA form, the CDR3 reads TGCGCCAGCAGTGAGTCGAGGGGGCGGTCAGCGGGAAAACAAGAGACCCAGTACTTC.

The chain carries TRBV20-1 and TRBJ1-2; D is possibly TRBD1 (6 bases). The germline V gene encodes CDR1 DFQATT and CDR2 SNEGSKA (reference sequence). Trimming removed 3 bases at V and 2 bases at J, with 10 bases between. The CDR3 is made up of 13 amino acids. CDR3 sequence (DNA): TGCAGTGCTAGTTACAGGGACAACTATGGCTACACCTTC. Translating it yields CSASYRDNYGYTF.

This clonotype occurred many times. The rearrangement joins TRBV9 to TRBJ2-1; the match to TRBD2 covers 12 bases. The ends lost 4 bases at V and 7 bases at J; junction bases unmatched: 6. Germline CDR1 reads SGDLS; CDR2 reads YYNGEE. The CDR3 covers 15 residues. This CDR3 reads CASSTRTSGTNEQFF. The CDR3 DNA is TGTGCCAGCAGCACCCGGACTAGCGGGACGAATGAGCAGTTCTTC.

Only a few counts were recorded for this clonotype. This chain connects TRBV6-1 to TRBJ1-5, with D unresolved. This CDR3 region has 17 residues. V dropped 6 bases and J dropped 4 bases, with 22 bases sitting between them. The V gene's germline CDR1 is MNHNS and CDR2 SASEGT. CDR3 DNA sequence: TGTGCCAGCAGACCTCGATCGACGGCCCTGGGGAATCAGCCCCAGCATTTT. Residues: CASRPRSTALGNQPQHF.

The sample holds a few counts of this clonotype. The chain has TRBV20-1 and TRBJ1-5; TRBD1 matches 9 bases. J was trimmed by 4 bases and V by 0 bases; bases with no gene match: 10. CDR1 and CDR2 (germline): DFQATT, SNEGSKA (reference sequence). The CDR3 is made up of 17 amino acids. Here the CDR3 DNA reads TGCAGTGCTAGAGATGCAAGGACAGGGGCCCTAAATCAGCCCCAGCATTTT. Translating it yields CSARDARTGALNQPQHF.

This clonotype has just a few counts. The rearrangement joins TRBV9 to TRBJ2-1; TRBD1 is a possible D gene (5 bases). V was trimmed by 2 bases and J by 4 bases, leaving 10 bases between them. Germline V gene lookup returns CDR1 SGDLS and CDR2 YYNGEE. CDR3 size: 14 residues. This CDR3 reads CASSVTPGYNEQFF. In DNA form, the CDR3 reads TGTGCCAGCAGCGTGACCCCAGGGTACAATGAGCAGTTCTTC.

V gene TRBV20-1 combines with J gene TRBJ1-2; no firm D call. CDR1 and CDR2 from the germline V gene are DFQATT and SNEGSKA (reference sequence). The CDR3 contains 12 residues. Trimming took 3 bases from V and 6 from J, leaving 11 bases between them. DNA of the CDR3: TGCAGTGCTAGTTTCGGGGTTGATGGCTACACCTTC. Translating gives CSASFGVDGYTF.

The V gene is TRBV3-1, the J gene TRBJ1-5; D is uncertain. Germline loops: CDR1 LGHDT, CDR2 YNNKEL (reference sequence). This CDR3 is built from 15 residues. The germline V and J ends were trimmed by 4 bases and 5 bases, with 15 bases remaining between them. DNA for the CDR3: TGTGCCAGCAGCCTGTCGGGCCTCGGACATCAGCCCCAGCATTTT. Translation gives CASSLSGLGHQPQHF.

The V gene is TRBV20-1, the J gene TRBJ2-2; no clear D gene. Germline CDR1 DFQATT, CDR2 SNEGSKA (reference sequence). V dropped 4 bases and J dropped 0 bases, with 12 bases sitting between them. The CDR3 is 15 residues long. CDR3 residues: CSAKIQIANTGELFF. CDR3 nucleotide sequence: TGCAGTGCTAAAATTCAGATCGCGAACACCGGGGAGCTGTTTTTT.

This chain links TRBV29-1 with TRBJ2-3, with 8 bases that match TRBD2. The V segment lost 7 bases and the J segment 7 bases; nucleotides outside the gene matches: 10. Germline V gene data show CDR1 as SQVTM and CDR2 as ANQGSEA. This CDR3 contains 13 residues. CDR3 DNA sequence: TGCAGCGCTCCCAGCGGGAGTATAAATACGCAGTATTTT. The encoded protein is CSAPSGSINTQYF.